One and the same sample provided the 19 T cell receptor beta chains below, sequenced in a study of T-cell reconstitution after alpha-beta-depleted transplantation in children. The TCRbeta library was prepared with unique molecular identifiers. MiXCR, run by TCRdb on the PCR reads, gives a single entry per CDR3 protein. The sample contains approximately 420,000 distinct CDR3 sequences, 11% of which appear only once. The sample was PBMCs from the stem cell graft donor, taken from the stem cell graft. These receptors all come from a human donor who donated a stem cell graft to a child with acute myeloid leukemia.

This clonotype appeared many times. The chain employs TRBV5-1 and TRBJ1-1; D might be TRBD1 (5 bases). Germline CDR1 SGHRS, CDR2 YFSETQ. The CDR3 sequence is 13 residues long. With 0 bases removed from V and 5 bases from J, the gap between germline ends came to 8 bases. The CDR3 nucleotides read TGCGCCAGCAGCTTGGGGGGCAGGACTGAAGCTTTCTTT. Amino acids: CASSLGGRTEAFF.

The chain employs TRBV4-1 and TRBJ2-2; TRBD1 might be the D (6 bases). Germline lookup yields CDR1 MGHRA and CDR2 YSYEKL. Trimming pared 0 bases from V and 4 bases from J, leaving 9 bases between. The CDR3 has 15 amino acids. CDR3 bases: TGCGCCAGCAGCCAAGAGGGGGCGGGCACCGGGGAGCTGTTTTTT. Amino acids: CASSQEGAGTGELFF.

This chain connects TRBV10-3 to TRBJ1-1, with D uncertain. The CDR3 has 21 residues. CDR1 and CDR2 from the germline V gene are ENHRY and SYGVKD. V lost 4 bases and J 2 bases, leaving 32 bases between the germline ends. CDR3 nucleotide sequence: TGTGCCATCAGTGCGCCCCCAAAGACAAGCAACCTCTCTAGCTTCAACACTGAAGCTTTCTTT. This translates into CAISAPPKTSNLSSFNTEAFF.

This clonotype has a handful of counts. V usage is TRBV13 and J usage is TRBJ2-5; 11 bases line up with TRBD2. Trimming removed 1 base from V and 4 bases from J; junction bases left unmatched: 11. The CDR3 consists of 18 residues. CDR1 is PRHDT, CDR2 FYEKMQ, per germline (reference sequence). The CDR3 DNA follows: TGTGCCAGCAGCTTAGTCCGGCTAGCGGGGGGTATCGGAGAGACCCAGTACTTC. It encodes CASSLVRLAGGIGETQYF.

This clonotype appeared a few times. CDR3 bases: TGCAGTGCTAGGACGACAGGGAATTGGAACTATGGCTACACCTTC. It codes for CSARTTGNWNYGYTF. This chain joins TRBV20-1 and TRBJ1-2, with 7 bases matching TRBD1. Losses at the gene ends were 3 bases for V and 2 bases for J; bases not matched to a gene: 9. The CDR3 length is 15 residues. Germline V gene sequence: CDR1 DFQATT, CDR2 SNEGSKA (reference sequence).

This clonotype was seen at least ten times. This CDR3 is CSARNPISSTDTQYF. As DNA, the CDR3 is TGCAGTGCTAGAAACCCAATTTCTAGCACAGATACGCAGTATTTT. The chain couples TRBV20-1 to TRBJ2-3; D remains unclear. The CDR3 runs to 15 residues. Germline V gene data show CDR1 as DFQATT and CDR2 as SNEGSKA (reference sequence). V lost 2 bases and J lost 0, with 12 bases in between.

This clonotype appeared a few times. The chain combines TRBV10-2 with TRBJ2-3, with 8 bases fitting TRBD2. CDR3 length equals 14 residues. From germline, CDR1 is WSHSY and CDR2 SAAADI. V shed 8 bases, J shed 5 bases, and the junction held 9 bases outside the gene matches. Here the CDR3 reads CASLGGGPGDTQYF. In DNA form, the CDR3 reads TGCGCCAGCTTAGGCGGGGGGCCAGGAGATACGCAGTATTTT.

The V gene is TRBV6-4, the J gene TRBJ2-3, with a possible D match to TRBD2 (6 bases). Germline V gives CDR1 MRHNA, CDR2 SNTAGT. This CDR3 has 15 residues. V was shortened by 5 bases and J by 2 bases, with 14 bases between the two germline ends. The CDR3 coding sequence is TGTGCCAGCAGTATTCGGGCGGGATCCACAGATACGCAGTATTTT. This encodes CASSIRAGSTDTQYF.

In this sample, this clonotype turned up a few times. V gene TRBV7-3 combines with J gene TRBJ2-7; TRBD2 is a possible D gene (6 bases). This CDR3 has 15 amino acids. V was clipped by 3 bases and J by 3 bases, with 15 bases between them. The V gene's germline CDR1 is SGHTA and CDR2 FQGTGA. CDR3 bases: TGTGCCAGCAGCTTGGGGGACGGAGGGGTCTACGAGCAGTACTTC. This gives the protein CASSLGDGGVYEQYF. Drawing the rest from reference TRBV7-3 and TRBJ2-7, the complete variable domain is GAGVSQTPSNKVTEKGKYVELRCDPISGHTALYWYRQSLGQGPEFLIYFQGTGAADDSGLPNDRFFAVRPEGSVSTLKIQRTERGDSAVYLCASSLGDGGVYEQYFGPGTRLTVT.

There are a few counts of this clonotype. The CDR3 here is CASSPGQGADEQYV. In nucleotides, the CDR3 is TGTGCCAGCTCACCGGGACAGGGGGCGGACGAGCAGTACGTC. V gene TRBV18 combines with J gene TRBJ2-7, with 12 bases fitting TRBD1. From germline, CDR1 is KGHSH and CDR2 LQKENI. The CDR3 length is 14 residues. V shed 3 bases, J shed 5 bases, and the junction held 2 bases outside the gene matches.

In its sample, this clonotype was seen a few times. The rearrangement links TRBV29-1 to TRBJ2-1; D is perhaps TRBD1 (5 bases). The CDR3 contains 16 residues. Trimming shortened V by 2 bases and J by 3 bases, and 17 bases separated the two germline ends. From germline, CDR1 is SQVTM and CDR2 ANQGSEA. The CDR3 nucleotides are TGCAGCGTTGAAAGAAGGATAGGGGCAGGCTACAATGAGCAGTTCTTC. This encodes CSVERRIGAGYNEQFF.

The table lists this clonotype with a few counts. V gene TRBV7-9 combines with J gene TRBJ2-7; 8 positions agree with TRBD1. After removal of 5 bases from V and 6 bases from J, the junction contained 6 bases not matched to a gene. There are 13 residues in the CDR3. Germline V gene lookup returns CDR1 SEHNR and CDR2 FQNEAQ (reference sequence). The CDR3, as DNA: TGTGCCAGCAGCCGGACAGGGTGGGCCGAGCAGTACTTC. Protein product: CASSRTGWAEQYF.

The chain has TRBV3-1 and TRBJ2-7; D gene ambiguous. Trimming took 1 base from V and 5 from J, leaving 3 bases between them. Germline assignment: CDR1 LGHDT and CDR2 YNNKEL (reference sequence). This CDR3 is built from 11 residues. In DNA, the CDR3 is TGTGCCAGCAGCCAAGTACACGAGCAGTACTTC. Amino acids: CASSQVHEQYF.

This chain connects TRBV7-2 to TRBJ1-6; 8 positions agree with TRBD1. Germline V gene data show CDR1 as SGHTA and CDR2 as FQGNSA. The CDR3 totals 14 residues. Trimming at V came to 4 bases and at J to 9 bases, leaving 5 bases not matched to a gene. CDR3 DNA sequence: TGTGCCAGCAGCTCCGGACAGGGCATTTCACCCCTCCACTTT. Translation: CASSSGQGISPLHF.

This clonotype was seen many times. CDR3 in DNA: TGTGCCAGCAGCCATGGGGACAGGGGCCTGGAGGTGGAGACCCAGTACTTC. As protein: CASSHGDRGLEVETQYF. V is TRBV3-1 and J is TRBJ2-5, with 10 bases lining up with TRBD1. The CDR3 sequence is 17 residues long. The V segment lost 3 bases and the J segment 5 bases; nucleotides outside the gene matches: 12. The germline V gene has CDR1 LGHDT and CDR2 YNNKEL (reference sequence).

This clonotype was observed many times. The V gene is TRBV12-3 or TRBV12-4, the J gene TRBJ2-1, with a tentative D call TRBD2 (6 bases). Trimming removed 1 base at V and 6 bases at J, with 10 bases between. The CDR3 has 14 amino acids. The CDR3 DNA reads TGTGCCAGCAGTTTAGGGACTAATCTCAATGAGCAGTTCTTC. Encoded protein: CASSLGTNLNEQFF.

This clonotype was seen a few times. The gene calls are TRBV20-1 and TRBJ2-3, with 8 bases aligning to TRBD1. CDR1 and CDR2 (germline): DFQATT, SNEGSKA (reference sequence). V lost 0 bases and J lost 3; bases outside the gene matches: 5. The CDR3 consists of 15 residues. The CDR3 nucleotides are TGCAGTGCTAGAGATTTACGACAGGGGACAGATACGCAGTATTTT. The encoded protein is CSARDLRQGTDTQYF.

This clonotype was recorded at least ten times. CDR3 amino acids: CASSPRTGDSYEQYF. The CDR3 coding sequence is TGCGCCAGCAGCCCGAGGACAGGCGACTCCTACGAGCAGTACTTC. This chain uses TRBV5-1 with TRBJ2-7, with 7 bases matching TRBD1. The CDR3 consists of 15 residues. CDR1 and CDR2 (germline): SGHRS, YFSETQ. V lost 4 bases, J lost 0 bases, and 7 bases stayed unmatched.

The chain joins TRBV14 to TRBJ1-1; TRBD1 agrees at 11 bases. Trimming at V came to 8 bases and at J to 1 base, leaving 0 bases not matched to a gene. CDR3 length: 13 amino acids. From germline, CDR1 is SGHDN and CDR2 FVKESK. This chain's CDR3 is CASGQGANTEAFF. The CDR3 bases are TGTGCCAGCGGACAGGGGGCGAACACTGAAGCTTTCTTT.